The T cell receptor beta chain under discussion was sequenced for a study of blood T cells in healthy people across ages (dated by TCRdb to between 2014 and 2017). Study-level background: In model experiments, template switching captured about one uniquely barcoded TCR beta cDNA molecule for every two T cells. To avoid experimental bias, donors of different ages were randomly spread across the sequencing lanes. The study measured age-related changes in TCR beta repertoire diversity using deep sequencing normalized with unique cDNA molecular identifiers. Donors were grouped into four age groups: young (average approximately 15 years), middle-aged (39), aged (62) and long-lived (around 80). Two additional independent replicas of 1 million unique cDNA reads from the same blood draw were analyzed for two donors (one aged 18 to 30 and one aged 80 or older).

Library method: 5' RACE. Sequenced using an Illumina HiSeq 2500. A second PCR of 7 to 11 cycles was performed with a sample-barcoded 5' primer and a J-beta primer mix. Each TCR beta cDNA molecule received a unique molecular identifier from a template-switch 5' adaptor carrying 12 random nucleotides. At least 2.5 million CDR3-containing paired-end reads were obtained from each sample. First-strand cDNA was synthesized from all RNA with the Mint cDNA synthesis kit, primed by a TRBC-specific oligonucleotide. Following uracil-DNA glycosylase treatment, all cDNA underwent a first 18-cycle PCR with the universal primers M1SS and BC2_uni_R. As for the original processing: Normalization of each sample was performed by random selection of 1 million high-quality reads, each carrying a distinct molecular identifier. Instead of being binned into consensus sequences, reads with shared molecular identifiers were discarded. CDR3 identification, clonotype clustering and error correction used MiTCR with a Q25 quality threshold and the strictest error-elimination algorithm. A nonparametric unseen species model using Euler transformation provided a lower-bound estimate of total TCR beta diversity. In TCRdb, the public reads were trimmed at Q25 with fastp and aligned with MiXCR, with productive beta chains retained. CDR3 protein sequences are deduplicated, and each keeps its most common genes and DNA. The V and J calls were determined by TCRdb, not by the authors. Within this sample are some 640,000 distinct CDR3 sequences, with about 30% of them counted one time only. The top ten constitute about a sixth of the sample.

The CDR1 and CDR2 encoded by the germline V gene are SGHTA and FQGNSA. There are 16 amino acids in the CDR3, from cysteine to phenylalanine inclusive. Just the 48-base CDR3 DNA is kept, in frame starting at base 1. Between the V and J ends, shortened by 3 bases and 5 bases respectively, the junction contains 17 bases. The donors were 40 or so Caucasian individuals from Russia, aged about 6 to 100 years, who were systemically healthy. Each donor gave around 9.9 milliliters of peripheral blood, collected into EDTA-treated Vacutainer tubes. Ficoll-Paque density-gradient centrifugation was used to isolate PBMCs, with at least 6.5 million obtained per sample. Total RNA, at least 6 micrograms per sample, was extracted from PBMCs with Trizol reagent. For every donor, an aliquot of PBMCs went through flow cytometry to measure the percentages of naive CD45RAhigh/CD27high T cells. The table lists this clonotype with many counts. Its recognized antigen is unknown. Base qualities are missing; no much larger clone stands one base away.

Results and caveats for the whole study, not just this receptor: Compared with the aged group, more naive CD4+ T cells, fewer expanded clones and increased TCR diversity were shown by the long-lived group, suggesting age selection. Donor CMV infection status was unknown, potentially confounding age-related changes in expanded clonotypes. Observed TCR beta diversity correlated strongly with the percentage of naive T cells measured by flow cytometry. Estimates of total diversity from one million sequenced T cells were regarded as lower bounds and underestimates. Bulk unsorted PBMC profiling prevented conclusive comparison of naive and antigen-experienced compartments. Observed TCR beta diversity per million T cells fell roughly linearly with age, and a significant reduction was already apparent by age roughly 41.

The receptor chain draws on TRBV7-2 and TRBJ2-4; tentative D gene TRBD2, with 5 bases matching. Sequencing was carried out using blood. The origin of this receptor is a woman older than 75 in good health. The CDR3 reads CASSFSRASGQNIQYF. The DNA sequence follows: TGTGCCAGCAGCTTCTCGCGGGCGTCGGGTCAAAACATTCAGTACTTC.